The T cell receptor beta chain under discussion was sequenced for a study of cytomegalovirus exposure and HLA in healthy donors (dated by TCRdb to the late 2010s). Background for the entire study: According to an earlier analysis of several hundred of the donors, some 180 million T cells yielded over 90 million unique TCR beta sequences and 276 Gb of sequence data. A later analysis re-analyzed previously published TCR beta repertoires from 600 to 850 donors and added high-resolution HLA genotyping to study TCR occurrence patterns. Rather than drawing on any new phenotypic data, the later analysis identified candidate immune exposures from TCR beta sequences and the way those sequences occurred across donors. Of the roughly 400 genotyped donors, about 84% fell in the genetic ancestry cluster associated with self-reported Caucasian donors. Four to six DR-DQ haplotypes were handled as single units for association and clustering, since linkage in the cohort was strong. The study profiled the T cell repertoires of hundreds of subjects by immunosequencing and related them to cytomegalovirus serostatus. Typing coverage differed by locus: A, B, C, DRB1 and DQB1 were typed in roughly 620-630 donors, DQA1 in about 500, DPA1 in some 610, and DPB1 in 450 to 490. Roughly 300 gigabases of sequencing data and approximately 85 million unique TCR sequences were included in an early release covering roughly 600 HLA-typed donors. An earlier analysis of approximately 630 of the donors applied high-throughput TCR beta sequencing to assess whether each TCR beta V gene segment acted as functional or pseudogenic. In a later genetic analysis, genome-wide SNP genotypes for about 55% of the roughly 700 donors were used, and that subset was treated as a discovery cohort. Both class I and class II loci were covered by HLA typing, at four-digit resolution. Donor age, sex, ethnicity and CMV serostatus were compiled alongside the repertoire data. The study aimed to test whether cataloging public T cell receptors could reveal signatures of past pathogen exposure. Among approximately 370 genotyped donors of the cohort, an average of around 250,000 unique TCR beta nucleotide sequences was sequenced per donor, of which 15% to 20% were non-productive. In addition to the first cohort of several hundred subjects, a separate validation cohort of 130 or so different subjects was used. High-throughput TCR immunosequencing, statistical association of individual TCRs with disease status, and machine learning were combined to predict cytomegalovirus infection status. All discovery cohort repertoires had been generated using a single sequencing platform. The full study reports these points: In a later analysis, HLA-associated TCR beta chains showed more clonal expansion and lower generation probabilities than non-associated chains that were equally common. Three of the identified cytomegalovirus-associated TCR beta chains were confirmed in vitro to be specific for cytomegalovirus antigens. Presence/absence analyses assumed roughly uniform sequencing depth across donors, an assumption that may not hold. An association between a missense DCLRE1C variant and V-gene and J-gene trimming of TCR beta chains was found in a later genetic analysis and replicated in an independent cohort. A later analysis reported that several top co-occurrence clusters appeared linked to parvovirus B19, influenza, CMV and Epstein-Barr virus. Because HLA typing was missing for some donors at each locus, association tests included only the typed subset. Because counts were too low, seventeen rarely observed V segments, including chromosome 9 orphons, were excluded from the earlier analysis of fewer than 650 of the donors. A further reported finding was that TCR beta sequences accurately predicted the HLA-A and HLA-B alleles for most subjects in the first cohort. It was suggested by the authors that the approach could potentially be generalized to other disease states and immunological phenotypes. At a false discovery rate of 0.05, a later analysis linked approximately 18,000 TCR beta sequences to specific HLA alleles. The classifier was reported to diagnose cytomegalovirus status with high specificity and sensitivity in both the original cohort and the validation cohort. Only TCR beta chains were sequenced in this cohort, and the absence of alpha or paired-chain data limited detectable features. A group of highly shared sequence variants was considered likely to be a technical artifact of the sequencing pipeline. When HLA alleles, especially DR and DQ, strongly co-occurred, attributing TCR associations to individual alleles was difficult. Because the 87-base-pair reads could not distinguish some IMGT-functional V segments, including TRBV6-2 and TRBV6-3, those segments were excluded. A later analysis found that most CMV-associated TCR beta chains appeared HLA-restricted, with HLA associations seemingly driven largely by CMV exposure. The only immune exposure information available for the cohort was CMV serostatus. The study gave a list of 150 to 200 TCR beta chains associated with cytomegalovirus. In an earlier analysis of some 640 of the donors, most TCR beta V segments were observed in productive rearrangements about 87% or about 30% of the time, broadly matching IMGT annotations. Compared with the 666-donor mean, donors in an Asian-associated ancestry cluster had fewer N-insertions in productive TCRs, according to a later genetic analysis. While some public TCRs were present in many individuals, most TCR sequences turned up only very rarely across donors. Correlated functional status among segregating V segments might be attributable to linkage disequilibrium, but an unknown experimental factor could not be ruled out. According to a later analysis, TCR association rates differed among HLA loci, with DRB1 alleles showing the most associated TCRs and HLA-C alleles showing the fewest.

With respect to this clone: The target of this receptor is not known. The sample holds no much larger clone one base away, and base qualities are not on file.

The method was the immunoSEQ multiplex PCR assay. A mixture of 60 forward primers for TCR Vbeta segments and 13 reverse primers for TCR Jbeta segments was used in the multiplex PCR. The CDR3 region of rearranged TCR beta genes was amplified from genomic DNA by a multiplex PCR assay. The Illumina HiSeq System was used to sequence the amplified TCR beta libraries as 87-base-pair reads. The paper's processing steps were these. In a later analysis, tens of millions of unique TCR beta chains were counted across the roughly 610 repertoires, and roughly 11 million of these chains were shared by at least two donors. Raw reads were error-corrected and collapsed into unique sequences by a nearest-neighbor algorithm in which closely related sequences were merged to remove PCR and sequencing errors. V, D and J gene segments were assigned by aligning CDR3 sequences to IMGT reference sequences. Each retained sequence needed at least a six-nucleotide match to both a V gene segment and a J gene segment. Rearrangements were called productive when the CDR3 lacked stop codons and stayed in frame with V and J; all others were non-productive. Following IMGT convention, CDR3 was defined as the stretch from the second conserved V-encoded cysteine up to the conserved J-encoded phenylalanine. Sequences without an unambiguous match to a single V gene segment were excluded from the earlier analysis of 450 to 750 of the donors. An earlier analysis of fewer than 650 of the donors classified V segments as functional when productive rearrangements were above 56.7% and as segregating when the standard deviation between donors was above 5%. A statistical classification framework was built for diagnosing cytomegalovirus status from the catalog of TCR beta chain sequences. In a later analysis, V and J genes were assigned by comparing TCR nucleotide sequences against IMGT/GENE-DB human TR gene sequences. The TCRdist pipeline was used in a later analysis to assign CDR3 sequences and most-parsimonious VDJ recombination scenarios. In a later analysis, each TCR beta chain was defined by its CDR3 amino acid sequence together with its V-gene family, and reads lacking a unique V-gene family were excluded. A later analysis removed several hundred highly shared, low-generation-probability nucleotide sequences to deal with suspected cross-contamination and a sequencing artifact. In a later analysis, a clonal expansion index was calculated for each public chain from normalized within-repertoire ranks of inferred template counts. Generation probabilities in a later analysis came from a VDJ recombination model fitted to out-of-frame rearrangements, and those results were checked against IGoR. In a later analysis, hypergeometric tests were used to score TCR-TCR, TCR-HLA and TCR-CMV co-occurrence, with a repertoire-size bias correction applied to TCR pairs. In a later analysis, false discovery rates were estimated by permuting HLA or CMV assignments 20 times. In a later analysis, co-occurring TCRs were grouped using DBSCAN, with TCRdist sequence similarity added in when clustering inside HLA-allele-positive subsets. Repertoires with fewer than 30,000 or more than 120,000 public chains, plus five repertoires with anomalous nucleotide sharing, were excluded from co-occurrence clustering. TCRdb holds this immuneACCESS table with in-frame rearrangements only. Some clones are missing; in checked studies, unresolved V genes explain under half, and the rest has no known cause. From that table come the V and J calls and clone size; the DNA was used to work out D and trimming. The sample table shows hundreds of thousands of clones, and roughly 80% are seen once. The leading ten clones occupy approximately 0.22% of the sample.

In total, fewer than 750 healthy bone marrow donors made up the cohort. All cohort members were sampled while nominally healthy, although unrecorded immune exposures were likely present. The donor was CMV seronegative and was included in the group of several hundred seronegative cohort members. A peripheral blood sample was provided by each donor, and peripheral blood mononuclear cells were used for TCR beta sequencing. The Qiagen DNeasy Blood Extraction Kit was used to extract genomic DNA from the blood cell samples. Between the V and J ends, shortened by 9 bases and 4 bases respectively, the junction contains 22 bases. Its CDR3 holds 16 amino acids, cysteine through phenylalanine. The read is trimmed to its CDR3 DNA, 48 bases read in frame from base 1. CDR1 LNHDA and CDR2 SQIVND were looked up in the germline V gene (reference sequence).

Sequenced: PBMCs. The rearrangement joined TRBV19 to TRBJ1-5; the D gene is possibly TRBD1, with 6 bases matching. The receptor's source is a girl aged 2 to 9 in good health and CMV-seronegative. The CDR3 protein sequence reads: CASRNRGFLGNQPQHF. The bases read TGTGCCAGCCGAAATAGGGGGTTTCTGGGTAATCAGCCCCAGCATTTT.